This T cell receptor beta chain emerged from a study of cytomegalovirus exposure and HLA in healthy donors. The wider study: There were tens of millions of unique TCRs (from HLA-typed donors) in an early data release. The study, taken as a whole, reports: HLA alleles were associated with fewer than 20,000 TCR beta sequences in a later analysis at 0.05 false discovery rate. Altogether, around 160 TCR beta chains were recorded as cytomegalovirus-associated. A prior analysis recorded that most TCR beta V segments were productive about 87% or about 30% of the time.

Germline V gives CDR1 MNHEY, CDR2 SVGAGI. This CDR3 has 15 amino acids. Trimming took off 2 bases at V and 10 bases at J, with 18 bases between the two ends. A note on this clone: Its antigen remains unidentified.

The PCR used 60 Vbeta and 13 Jbeta primers. Only in-frame clones appear in the TCRdb table, and some are missing; sequencing was by immunoSEQ multiplex PCR. The repertoire table contains 100,000 to 150,000 clones. Sequencing used PBMCs. This chain uses TRBV6-5 with TRBJ2-1; D possibly corresponds to TRBD2 (5 bases). The sequence was obtained from a man aged 25 to 45 in good health and CMV-seronegative. The CDR3 DNA is TGTGCCAGCAGTTACATCATCCGGGGTGGCACGGAGCAGTTCTTC. As protein: CASSYIIRGGTEQFF.